The clone carrying this T cell receptor (beta chain) was seen a handful of times. The antigen is unknown. This specimen comes from a study of shared clonotypes between healthy human individuals. Whole-study results and caveats: All-four-donor shared clonotypes had higher generation probabilities than non-shared clonotypes did. Researchers sampled only blood; tissue repertoires likely differ.

It was about 210 ng DNA, about 30,000 T cell genomes, that sorted-subset replicate PCRs used. Sequenced by immunoSEQ multiplex PCR; TCRdb stores in-frame clones only, minus some. The sample holds some 900,000 clones; about three quarters are singletons and the top ten take 1.5%. This TCR came from a young man in good health. Sequencing was carried out using memory CD4+ T cells sorted from blood. Subset defined: CD45RA-negative fraction.

The CDR3 nucleotides are TGTGCCAGCAGGGATTGGACAGTTATGAACAATGAGCAGTTCTTC. Encoded protein: CASRDWTVMNNEQFF. V and J are TRBV6-1 and TRBJ2-1; tentative D call: TRBD1 (6 bases). The CDR3 runs 15 residues. V was pared by 6 bases and J by 5 bases, with 17 bases between. CDR1 and CDR2 (germline): MNHNS, SASEGT.